This TCR beta chain was sequenced for a study of long-term antiretroviral therapy in people with HIV. Study results and caveats: HIV repertoire CDR3 lengths ranged less widely than those of controls.

At least two post-ART and at least one pre-ART PBMC sample were available for each donor. It was in the United States that all participants with HIV were treated. A note on this clone: What it recognizes is unknown.

Researchers report immunoSEQ v3.0 was run at survey level. The study targeted 40,000-50,000 T-cell genomes per sample in sequencing. The table came from immunoSEQ multiplex PCR; TCRdb's copy has only in-frame clones and leaves some out. The data contain 25,000 to 35,000 clones, less than 98% of them seen just once; the ten biggest clones take up under 3.5%. The V end lost 8 bases, the J end lost 4 bases, and 15 bases lay between the germline ends. CDR3 length: 13 residues. The germline V gene encodes CDR1 LNHNV and CDR2 YYDKDF (reference sequence). This sequence was found in a man aged 25-45 years with HIV. The sample consisted of unsorted PBMCs, taken 6.9 years after starting antiretroviral therapy. V gene TRBV15 combines with J gene TRBJ2-7, with a possible D match to TRBD2 (5 bases). CDR3 in amino acids: CATRIANRYEQYF. The CDR3 DNA reads TGTGCCACCCGTATAGCGAATAGGTACGAGCAGTACTTC.